The rows below give T cell receptor beta chains drawn from one sample of a study of early T cells in non-severe SARS-CoV-2 infection. TCRdb re-called the 5' RACE reads with MiXCR, one entry per CDR3 protein. The table shows tens of thousands of distinct CDR3 sequences, with around 16% occurring only once. This specimen was whole blood, taken at baseline. The receptors here all came from an adult who was a healthcare worker with PCR-confirmed SARS-CoV-2 infection or an uninfected control (not recorded which). Both conserved end residues are part of each CDR3. A D gene is named only where the DNA matches it firmly. Clone size, where shown, is once, few, many, or a class for clones that have expanded.

CDR3aa	CDR3nt	v_gene	j_gene	d_gene	abundance
CASSSDGYNSPLHF	TGCGCCAGCAGCTCGGACGGATATAATTCACCCCTCCACTTT	TRBV5-1	TRBJ1-6	-	-
CASRPGTSGGNEQYF	TGTGCCAGCAGACCGGGGACTAGCGGGGGGAACGAGCAGTACTTC	TRBV27	TRBJ2-7	TRBD2	-
CASSEGYQREGYNEQFF	TGTGCCAGCAGTGAAGGGTACCAGCGGGAGGGATACAATGAGCAGTTCTTC	TRBV2	TRBJ2-1	TRBD2	medium-sized
CASSPGTGIPGELFF	TGTGCCAGCAGTCCCGGGACAGGGATACCCGGGGAGCTGTTTTTT	TRBV6-2/TRBV6-3	TRBJ2-2	TRBD1	few
CASSSGGAGTEAFF	TGTGCCAGCAGTTCAGGGGGCGCGGGCACTGAAGCTTTCTTT	TRBV28	TRBJ1-1	TRBD1	-
CSAVRDQTQYF	TGCAGCGCCGTCAGGGATCAGACCCAGTACTTC	TRBV29-1	TRBJ2-5	-	many
CASSLPGVTHEQYF	TGTGCCAGCAGTTTACCAGGAGTTACCCACGAGCAGTACTTC	TRBV28	TRBJ2-7	-	few
CSARIPGGPEAKNIQYF	TGCAGTGCTAGGATACCAGGGGGCCCGGAGGCCAAAAACATTCAGTACTTC	TRBV20-1	TRBJ2-4	TRBD1	-
CASSQVRDNEQFF	TGTGCCAGCAGCCAAGTTAGGGACAATGAGCAGTTCTTC	TRBV3-1	TRBJ2-1	-	-
CASSPGQNSPLHF	TGCGCCAGCAGTCCGGGACAGAATTCACCCCTCCACTTT	TRBV10-1	TRBJ1-6	TRBD1	few
CASSLGGAGGFF	TGTGCCAGCAGCTTAGGCGGAGCGGGGGGTTTCTTC	TRBV7-8	TRBJ2-1	TRBD2	-
CASRGVTGASNSPLHF	TGTGCCAGCAGGGGGGTTACAGGGGCGAGTAATTCACCCCTCCACTTT	TRBV12-3/TRBV12-4	TRBJ1-6	TRBD1	many
CASSTRTSEEDEQFF	TGTGCCAGCAGTACGAGAACTAGCGAGGAGGATGAGCAGTTCTTC	TRBV2	TRBJ2-1	TRBD2	-
CASSSVGYQETQYF	TGTGCCAGCAGCTCCGTGGGGTATCAAGAGACCCAGTACTTC	TRBV11-2	TRBJ2-5	-	-
CASSSRQIRTDTQYF	TGTGCCAGCAGTTCCCGACAGATTCGCACAGATACGCAGTATTTT	TRBV12-3/TRBV12-4	TRBJ2-3	-	-
CATSRPTGSEQYF	TGTGCCACCAGCCGCCCGACAGGGTCCGAGCAGTACTTC	TRBV15	TRBJ2-7	TRBD1	-
CASSVRRQGGETQYF	TGTGCCAGCAGTGTCCGGAGACAGGGAGGAGAGACCCAGTACTTC	TRBV27	TRBJ2-5	-	few
CASSLTLSGSRETQYF	TGTGCCAGCAGCTTAACGCTATCAGGGTCCCGGGAGACCCAGTACTTC	TRBV11-2	TRBJ2-5	-	-
CSVEDGEGTYEQYF	TGCAGCGTTGAAGATGGTGAGGGGACCTACGAGCAGTACTTC	TRBV29-1	TRBJ2-7	-	few
CASSFWGRADEKLFF	TGTGCCAGCAGTTTTTGGGGCCGGGCAGATGAAAAACTGTTTTTT	TRBV6-6	TRBJ1-4	-	many
CASSLPGSSYNEQFF	TGTGCCAGCAGCTTACCGGGTAGCTCCTACAATGAGCAGTTCTTC	TRBV5-5	TRBJ2-1	-	few
CASSSTRANEKLFF	TGTGCCAGCAGCTCAACAAGAGCTAATGAAAAACTGTTTTTT	TRBV5-5	TRBJ1-4	-	few
CASSSTGSGSYNEQFF	TGCGCCAGCAGCTCCACAGGTTCCGGCTCCTACAATGAGCAGTTCTTC	TRBV5-1	TRBJ2-1	-	few
CASSQELLYEQYF	TGTGCCAGCAGCCAGGAACTCCTCTACGAGCAGTACTTC	TRBV12-3/TRBV12-4	TRBJ2-7	-	-
CASSPLLRSGANVLTF	TGTGCCAGCAGCCCTCTATTGAGGTCTGGGGCCAACGTCCTGACTTTC	TRBV7-9	TRBJ2-6	-	-
CASREGSTDTQYF	TGCGCCAGCCGGGAGGGAAGCACAGATACGCAGTATTTT	TRBV5-1	TRBJ2-3	TRBD2	-
CASSRDLTLYF	TGTGCCAGCAGCCGGGACCTTACGTTGTACTTC	TRBV4-2	TRBJ2-7	-	-
CASSPIRPGPHTDTQYF	TGTGCCAGCAGCCCAATCAGGCCGGGACCCCACACAGATACGCAGTATTTT	TRBV7-3	TRBJ2-3	-	-
CASRTPGANTEAFF	TGTGCCAGCAGAACTCCAGGGGCGAACACTGAAGCTTTCTTT	TRBV12-3/TRBV12-4	TRBJ1-1	-	-
CASRRQISNQPQHF	TGTGCCAGTAGGAGGCAGATCAGCAATCAGCCCCAGCATTTT	TRBV19	TRBJ1-5	-	-
CASSILGIQYDYGYTF	TGTGCCAGTAGTATCTTGGGGATACAATACGACTATGGCTACACCTTC	TRBV19	TRBJ1-2	-	-
CASSSAGTGVSGELFF	TGTGCCAGCAGCTCAGCGGGGACAGGGGTTTCCGGGGAGCTGTTTTTT	TRBV7-6	TRBJ2-2	TRBD1	few
CASSRTPVTGTGVTGELFF	TGCGCCAGCAGCCGAACGCCCGTGACCGGGACAGGGGTCACCGGGGAGCTGTTTTTT	TRBV4-1	TRBJ2-2	TRBD1	-
CATKGGYGYTF	TGTGCCACTAAGGGGGGATATGGCTACACCTTC	TRBV28	TRBJ1-2	-	-
CSAGLVYEQYF	TGCAGTGCCGGACTAGTCTACGAGCAGTACTTC	TRBV20-1	TRBJ2-7	TRBD2	few
CASRQTSGKVAEQFF	TGTGCCAGCAGACAGACTAGCGGGAAAGTTGCTGAGCAGTTCTTC	TRBV6-2/TRBV6-3	TRBJ2-1	TRBD2	many
CASSEPMGAQGAYEQYF	TGCGCCAGCAGTGAGCCGATGGGGGCCCAGGGGGCTTACGAGCAGTACTTC	TRBV10-2	TRBJ2-7	TRBD1	few
CASSLGTARNNEQFF	TGCGCCAGCAGCTTGGGGACAGCGAGAAACAATGAGCAGTTCTTC	TRBV5-1	TRBJ2-1	-	-
CASSLAPYEQYF	TGTGCCAGCAGCTTAGCCCCCTACGAGCAGTACTTC	TRBV11-2	TRBJ2-7	-	-
CASRNGGTYEQYF	TGTGCCAGCAGAAATGGGGGAACCTACGAGCAGTACTTC	TRBV6-1	TRBJ2-7	-	few
CASSWGDTLYNEQFF	TGTGCCAGCAGCTGGGGGGACACTCTCTACAATGAGCAGTTCTTC	TRBV7-8	TRBJ2-1	-	many
CASSSPGRTYGYTF	TGTGCCAGCAGTTCACCGGGACGGACCTATGGCTACACCTTC	TRBV12-3/TRBV12-4	TRBJ1-2	-	many
CASSGYSVYEQYF	TGTGCCAGCAGTGGATACAGTGTCTACGAGCAGTACTTC	TRBV2	TRBJ2-7	-	many
CASSLQSADNEQFF	TGTGCCAGCAGCTTACAATCGGCGGACAATGAGCAGTTCTTC	TRBV7-3	TRBJ2-1	-	many